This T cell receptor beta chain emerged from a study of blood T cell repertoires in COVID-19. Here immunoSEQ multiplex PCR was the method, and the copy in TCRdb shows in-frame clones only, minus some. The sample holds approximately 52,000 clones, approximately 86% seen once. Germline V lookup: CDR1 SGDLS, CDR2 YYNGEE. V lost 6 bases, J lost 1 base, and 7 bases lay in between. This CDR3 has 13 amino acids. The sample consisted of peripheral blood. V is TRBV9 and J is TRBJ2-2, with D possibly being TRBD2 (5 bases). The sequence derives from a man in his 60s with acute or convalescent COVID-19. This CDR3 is CASTAGNTGELFF. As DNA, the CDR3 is TGTGCCAGCACGGCGGGGAACACCGGGGAGCTGTTTTTT.